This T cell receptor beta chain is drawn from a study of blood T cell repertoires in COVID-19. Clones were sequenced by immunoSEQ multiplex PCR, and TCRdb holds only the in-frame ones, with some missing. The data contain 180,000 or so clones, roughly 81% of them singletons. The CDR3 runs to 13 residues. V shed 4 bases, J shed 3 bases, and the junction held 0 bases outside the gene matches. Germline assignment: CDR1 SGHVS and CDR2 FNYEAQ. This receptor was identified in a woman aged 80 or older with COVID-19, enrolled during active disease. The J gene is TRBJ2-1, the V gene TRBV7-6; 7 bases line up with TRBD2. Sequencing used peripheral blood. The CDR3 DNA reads TGTGCCAGCAGCTCGGGGGGCTACAATGAGCAGTTCTTC. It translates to CASSSGGYNEQFF.